Sequencing of this T cell receptor (beta chain) was carried out in a study of shared clonotypes between healthy human individuals. There were no recent acute infections or vaccinations among the donors, who were healthy HIV-negative adults. V was trimmed by 0 bases and J by 2 bases, leaving 11 bases between them. Germline CDR1 reads MNHNS; CDR2 reads SASEGT. The CDR3 runs 15 residues. Authors' methods: Sequence data from immunoSEQ were junction-only and lacked quality scores; consequently, filtering differed. Using immunoSEQ multiplex PCR, the repertoire was profiled, and TCRdb retains in-frame clones only, with some absent. From that table come the V and J calls and clone size; the DNA was used to work out D and trimming. The sample has roughly 2.6 million clones; 90% to 95% are singletons. Overall study findings and caveats: Blood was the sole source, and tissue repertoires probably differ.

As concerns this clone: The antigen remains undetermined.

What was sequenced was naive CD4+ T cells sorted from blood. Subset reported: CD45RA+ positively selected. The rearrangement links TRBV6-1 to TRBJ2-7, with D hard to call. The clonotype was recovered from a man between 18 and 35 years old in good health. The DNA of the CDR3 is TGTGCCAGCAGTGAAGCTTCGGACGCAGCCTACGAGCAGTACTTC. It codes for CASSEASDAAYEQYF.